This paragraph covers one T cell receptor beta chain sequence. As handled by the study authors: The assay estimated nucleated cells by amplifying reference gene primers. Assay: immunoSEQ multiplex PCR; the TCRdb copy retains only in-frame clones and omits some. The V and J calls and the clone size are those of that table, but D and trimming were determined from the DNA. The sample holds 70,000 or so clones; about 80% are singletons and the top ten take over 15%. The data stem from a study of blood T cell repertoires in COVID-19. Study at large: The samples span acute and convalescent COVID-19 from the United States, Italy and Spain.

J was trimmed by 2 bases and V by 7 bases; bases with no gene match: 8. The germline CDR1 and CDR2 sequences are MNHEY and SVGEGT. The CDR3 is 15 residues long. V usage is TRBV6-2 or TRBV6-3 and J usage is TRBJ1-5; 7 bases are a match to TRBD1. Sequenced sample: peripheral blood. The clonotype was recovered from a human donor in a cohort sampled during active COVID-19. CDR3 DNA: TGTGCCAGCACCCCACAAGGACAGGGCAATCAGCCCCAGCATTTT. Translation gives CASTPQGQGNQPQHF.